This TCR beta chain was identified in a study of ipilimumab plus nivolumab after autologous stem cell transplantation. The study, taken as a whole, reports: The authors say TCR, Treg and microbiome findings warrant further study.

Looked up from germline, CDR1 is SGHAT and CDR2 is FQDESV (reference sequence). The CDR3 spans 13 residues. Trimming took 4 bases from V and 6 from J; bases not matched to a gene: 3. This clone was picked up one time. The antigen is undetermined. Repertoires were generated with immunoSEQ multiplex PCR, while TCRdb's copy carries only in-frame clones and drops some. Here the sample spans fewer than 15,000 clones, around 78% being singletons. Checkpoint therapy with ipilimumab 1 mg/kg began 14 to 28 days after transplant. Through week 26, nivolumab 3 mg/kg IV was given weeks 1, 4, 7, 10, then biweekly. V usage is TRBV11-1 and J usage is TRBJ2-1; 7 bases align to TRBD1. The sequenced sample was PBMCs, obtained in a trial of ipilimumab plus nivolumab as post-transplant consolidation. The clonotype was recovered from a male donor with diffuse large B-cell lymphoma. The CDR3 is CASSSYRGNEQFF. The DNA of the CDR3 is TGTGCCAGCAGCTCCTACAGGGGCAATGAGCAGTTCTTC. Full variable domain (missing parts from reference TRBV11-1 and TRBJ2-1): EAEVAQSPRYKITEKSQAVAFWCDPISGHATLYWYRQILGQGPELLVQFQDESVVDDSQLPKDRFSAERLKGVDSTLKIQPAELGDSAMYLCASSSYRGNEQFFGPGTRLTVL.